These 22 T cell receptor beta chains were all obtained from the same sample, sequenced in a study of cytotoxic CD8 clonotypes in ibrutinib-treated CLL (dated by TCRdb to the early 2020s). What this sample's time point label stands for: about 11 months on ibrutinib. Libraries were made using the immunoSEQ multiplex PCR assay. TCRdb retrieved this table from immuneACCESS and kept in-frame rearrangements only. Not all clones are present; in checked studies, unresolved V genes account for under half, and no reason is known for the remainder. This sample has some 150,000 clones in its table, and approximately 80% of those were observed once. Clones ranked in the top ten supply 25% to 35% of the sample. The source material was PBMCs, sampled after 12 months of ibrutinib treatment. These receptors originate from a human donor with chronic lymphocytic leukemia.

The chain has TRBV28 and TRBJ2-7; 7 bases are a match to TRBD2. Trimming took 6 bases from V and 1 from J; bases not matched to a gene: 9. Germline V gene lookup returns CDR1 MDHEN and CDR2 SYDVKM. This CDR3 is built from 15 residues. CDR3 sequence reads: CASSPSGGWSYEQYF. CDR3 in DNA: TGTGCCAGCAGCCCTTCGGGGGGTTGGTCCTACGAGCAGTACTTC.

The gene calls are TRBV5-6 and TRBJ1-2, with TRBD1 as a possible D gene (5 bases). The germline gives CDR1 SGHDT, CDR2 YYEEEE. Trimming took off 3 bases at V and 6 bases at J, with 15 bases between the two ends. This CDR3 is built from 14 residues. The chain's CDR3 is CASSSTQGDHGYTF. In DNA, the CDR3 is TGTGCCAGCAGCTCAACTCAGGGAGATCATGGCTACACCTTC. Full variable domain (missing parts from reference TRBV5-6 and TRBJ1-2): DAGVTQSPTHLIKTRGQQVTLRCSPKSGHDTVSWYQQALGQGPQFIFQYYEEEERQRGNFPDRFSGHQFPNYSSELNVNALLLGDSALYLCASSSTQGDHGYTFGSGTRLTVV.

On this clone itself: Germline and junction disagree at one end, which may indicate a read error. CDR3 sequence: CAIRRGDNYGYTF. CDR3 nucleotide sequence: TGTGCCATCAGAAGGGGAGATAACTATGGCTACACCTTC. The V call is TRBV10-2, the J call TRBJ1-2; D is possibly TRBD1 (5 bases). The CDR3 is 13 residues long. Germline loops: CDR1 WSHSY, CDR2 SAAADI.

The chain carries TRBV4-3 and TRBJ2-2, with no clear D. V lost 0 bases to trimming and J lost 1 base, with 3 bases between them. This CDR3 has 14 residues. Germline CDR1 is LGHNA and CDR2 is YSLEER. CDR3 protein: CASSQDGNTGELFF. Here the CDR3 DNA reads TGCGCCAGCAGCCAAGACGGGAACACCGGGGAGCTGTTTTTT.

The chain has TRBV10-3 and TRBJ2-3; TRBD1 or TRBD2 may be the D gene (6 bases each). Trimming left V 3 bases short and J 3 bases short, with 10 bases between. CDR3 length: 14 amino acids. Germline V CDR1 and CDR2: ENHRY, SYGVKD. The CDR3 coding sequence is TGTGCCATCAGTGAACAGGGAGGAACAGATACGCAGTATTTT. Amino acid sequence: CAISEQGGTDTQYF.

CDR3 protein: CASSNPGQGWMSSYEQYF. The CDR3 region has the DNA TGTGCCAGTAGTAACCCGGGACAAGGGTGGATGAGCTCCTACGAGCAGTACTTC. The gene calls are TRBV19 and TRBJ2-7; D possibly corresponds to TRBD1 (6 bases). Germline lookup yields CDR1 LNHDA and CDR2 SQIVND (reference sequence). This CDR3 comprises 18 residues. Trimming cost V 4 bases and J 0 bases, with 22 bases left between them.

The genes are TRBV7-2 and TRBJ2-5; D perhaps matches TRBD2 (5 bases). The CDR3 covers 16 residues. CDR1 is SGHTA, CDR2 FQGNSA, per germline. V lost 5 bases and J 4 bases, leaving 20 bases between the germline ends. CDR3 DNA: TGTGCCAGCAGCGCTAGTTGGGCTAGCATAGGAGAGACCCAGTACTTC. Translating it yields CASSASWASIGETQYF.

This chain links TRBV4-2 with TRBJ2-7; the D gene is possibly TRBD1 (6 bases). CDR1 LGHNA and CDR2 YNFKEQ come from the germline V gene. The CDR3 extends over 18 amino acids. The V end lost 0 bases, the J end lost 3 bases, and 21 bases lay between the germline ends. The CDR3 region is CASSQDARGLYLLYEQYF. The CDR3 DNA sequence: TGTGCCAGCAGCCAAGATGCCAGGGGCCTCTACCTGCTCTACGAGCAGTACTTC.

This clone has more than one count but fewer than ten. The chain has TRBV18 and TRBJ1-5, with TRBD1 matching over 9 bases. Germline CDR1 is KGHSH and CDR2 is LQKENI. V lost 6 bases to trimming and J lost 4 bases; unmatched junction nucleotides: 7. This CDR3 is built from 15 residues. The CDR3 coding sequence is TGTGCCAGCTCGGCTGGGACAGGGTGGAATCAGCCCCAGCATTTT. It specifies CASSAGTGWNQPQHF. Full variable domain (missing parts from reference TRBV18 and TRBJ1-5): NAGVMQNPRHLVRRRGQEARLRCSPMKGHSHVYWYRQLPEEGLKFMVYLQKENIIDESGMPKERFSAEFPKEGPSILRIQQVVRGDSAAYFCASSAGTGWNQPQHFGDGTRLSIL.

For the CDR3, the DNA is TGTGCCTGGAGTTTGGGGGATCAGCCCCAGCATTTT. Translated, it gives CAWSLGDQPQHF. This chain links TRBV30 with TRBJ1-5; TRBD1 might be the D (5 bases). V dropped 2 bases and J dropped 5 bases, with 7 bases sitting between them. Germline V lookup: CDR1 GTSNPN, CDR2 SVGIG (reference sequence). The CDR3 is made up of 12 amino acids.

The V call is TRBV14, the J call TRBJ2-3, with TRBD1 matching over 7 bases. V shed 5 bases and J 6 bases; nucleotides not matched to a gene: 8. The CDR3 runs 14 residues. CDR1 is SGHDN and CDR2 is FVKESK in the germline V gene. The CDR3 reads CASSYRGGVDTQYF. The CDR3 DNA follows: TGTGCCAGCAGCTACAGGGGTGGGGTGGATACGCAGTATTTT.

This clone has just one count. The genes are TRBV28 and TRBJ2-6; D may be TRBD1 (5 bases). Germline values: CDR1 MDHEN, CDR2 SYDVKM. V shed 7 bases and J shed 0 bases, with 10 bases lying between them. The CDR3 length is 15 residues. CDR3 nucleotide sequence: TGTGCCAGCACGATGACAGACTCTGGGGCCAACGTCCTGACTTTC. This gives the protein CASTMTDSGANVLTF.

This chain joins TRBV7-8 and TRBJ1-3, with 7 nucleotides matching TRBD1. From germline, CDR1 is SGHVS and CDR2 FQNEAQ. This CDR3 has 16 residues. The junction had 9 bases not matched to a gene; V was cut back by 5 bases and J by 2 bases. The CDR3 DNA follows: TGTGCCAGCAGCCTGCAGGGGGTAGTGACTGGAAACACCATATATTTT. It translates to CASSLQGVVTGNTIYF.

This sequence joins TRBV28 and TRBJ2-1; tentative D call: TRBD1 (5 bases). Germline loops: CDR1 MDHEN, CDR2 SYDVKM. Trimming pared 6 bases from V and 6 bases from J, leaving 21 bases between. The CDR3 has 16 amino acids. The CDR3 nucleotides are TGTGCCAGCAGCCAAGCCTTGAGTACTCAGGGCAATGAGCAGTTCTTC. This codes for CASSQALSTQGNEQFF.

This chain links TRBV18 with TRBJ2-7; 8 nucleotides align to TRBD1. Germline V gives CDR1 KGHSH, CDR2 LQKENI. J was trimmed by 6 bases and V by 8 bases; bases with no gene match: 9. This CDR3 spans 13 amino acids. The CDR3 nucleotides read TGTGCCAGCGGGACGACAGGGGCTGGCGAGCAGTACTTC. It yields the protein CASGTTGAGEQYF.

This clone was detected only a few times. The rearrangement joins TRBV14 to TRBJ1-1, with D hard to call. The CDR3 loop spans 12 amino acids. V lost 4 bases, J lost 6 bases, and 9 bases lay in between. Germline V gives CDR1 SGHDN, CDR2 FVKESK. The CDR3 reads CASSRRSAEAFF. The DNA for the CDR3 is TGTGCCAGCAGCCGGAGATCAGCTGAAGCTTTCTTT.

The chain is built from TRBV28 and TRBJ2-7; possibly TRBD1 for D (5 bases). Trimming removed 7 bases from V and 2 bases from J, with 6 bases in between. The germline V gene encodes CDR1 MDHEN and CDR2 SYDVKM. The CDR3 consists of 11 residues. In nucleotides, the CDR3 is TGTGCCAGCACCAGGGCCTACGAGCAGTACTTC. The encoded protein is CASTRAYEQYF.

Note on this clone: A much larger clone lies one base from this, so it may be a read error. The rearrangement joins TRBV7-2 to TRBJ1-1; the match to TRBD1 covers 7 bases. V was clipped by 5 bases and J by 3 bases; unmatched bases: 3. There are 13 residues in the CDR3. Germline CDR1 is SGHTA and CDR2 is FQGNSA. CDR3 sequence (DNA): TGTGCCAGCAGCCCTACAGGGGACACTGAAGCTTTCTTT. As protein: CASSPTGDTEAFF.

The table lists this clone with many counts. Other DNA variants within this sample encode the same CDR3. CDR3 protein: CASSLGQGLDTQYF. CDR3 nucleotides: TGCGCCAGCAGCCTCGGACAGGGGTTGGATACGCAGTATTTT. The chain links TRBV5-1 to TRBJ2-3, with 9 nucleotides matching TRBD1. The CDR3 is made up of 14 amino acids. The trim removed 4 bases at V and 6 bases at J, leaving 6 bases unmatched. CDR1 and CDR2 from the germline V gene are SGHRS and YFSETQ. The full variable domain, rest sourced from reference TRBV5-1 and TRBJ2-3, is KAGVTQTPRYLIKTRGQQVTLSCSPISGHRSVSWYQQTPGQGLQFLFEYFSETQRNKGNFPGRFSGRQFSNSRSEMNVSTLELGDSALYLCASSLGQGLDTQYFGPGTRLTVL.

The chain employs TRBV19 and TRBJ2-7; TRBD2 agrees at 7 bases. CDR1 and CDR2 (germline): LNHDA, SQIVND (reference sequence). V gave up 6 bases and J gave up 4 bases; unmatched junction bases: 6. The CDR3 sequence is 13 residues long. The CDR3 is CASRLAGAYEQYF. The DNA for the CDR3 is TGTGCCAGTAGACTGGCGGGAGCGTACGAGCAGTACTTC.

The table lists this clone with a few counts. V gene TRBV10-3 combines with J gene TRBJ1-1; possibly TRBD1 for D (6 bases). Germline CDR1 and CDR2: ENHRY and SYGVKD. This CDR3 spans 14 amino acids. V was clipped by 4 bases and J by 0 bases, with 9 bases between them. The CDR3 loop is CAISGRDMNTEAFF. In DNA, the CDR3 is TGTGCCATCAGTGGCAGGGACATGAACACTGAAGCTTTCTTT.

The V and J genes are TRBV4-1 and TRBJ2-1; 12 bases match TRBD2. CDR1 and CDR2 from the germline V gene are MGHRA and YSYEKL. The CDR3 is 17 residues long. Trimming at V came to 6 bases and at J to 7 bases, leaving 13 bases not matched to a gene. CDR3 DNA: TGCGCCAGCAGAAATCTAGCGGGAGGGCCTTTAGGGAATGAGCAGTTCTTC. This codes for CASRNLAGGPLGNEQFF.